Listed here are 29 T cell receptor beta chains from one sample, sequenced in a study of blood T cell repertoires in COVID-19. TCRdb keeps only in-frame clones here, not all; method: immunoSEQ multiplex PCR. The data hold some 160,000 clones, with around 79% observed a single time. Sequenced material: PBMCs or T cells enriched from blood (not recorded which). All receptors come from a woman between 65 and 79 years old in a cohort exposed to, infected with or recovered from COVID-19 (not recorded which).

The chain has TRBV5-1 and TRBJ2-1, with 9 bases matching TRBD2. With V trimmed by 4 bases and J by 7 bases, 9 bases remained unmatched. The germline CDR1 and CDR2 sequences are SGHRS and YFSETQ. The CDR3 has 15 residues. The CDR3 DNA reads as TGCGCCAGCAGCCACACCTTAGCGGGAGCGAATGAGCAGTTCTTC. This translates into CASSHTLAGANEQFF.

V gene TRBV27 combines with J gene TRBJ1-1, with D perhaps TRBD1 (5 bases). This CDR3 spans 14 amino acids. Germline V gene lookup returns CDR1 MNHEY and CDR2 SMNVEV (reference sequence). Trimming shortened V by 6 bases and J by 4 bases, and 15 bases separated the two germline ends. The chain's CDR3 is CASSLDTYTTEAFF. In DNA, the CDR3 is TGTGCCAGCAGCCTGGACACTTACACCACTGAAGCTTTCTTT.

This clone was seen a handful of times. The chain recombines TRBV7-9 with TRBJ2-6; D unresolved. The CDR3 covers 15 residues. Trimming left V 6 bases short and J 0 bases short, with 9 bases between. CDR1 and CDR2 (germline): SEHNR, FQNEAQ (reference sequence). The CDR3 DNA follows: TGTGCCAGCAGTCGAACGAGCTCTGGGGCCAACGTCCTGACTTTC. Residues: CASSRTSSGANVLTF.

Only a few counts were recorded for this clone. The chain couples TRBV28 to TRBJ2-1, with 16 bases that match TRBD2. The CDR3 consists of 19 residues. The ends lost 9 bases at V and 3 bases at J; junction bases unmatched: 14. Per the germline V gene, CDR1 is MDHEN and CDR2 is SYDVKM. The CDR3 loop is CASRGTGTSGRAYYNEQFF. The DNA for the CDR3 is TGTGCCAGTAGGGGAACCGGGACTAGCGGGAGGGCCTACTACAATGAGCAGTTCTTC.

The chain uses TRBV5-8 and TRBJ1-4; D perhaps matches TRBD1 (6 bases). The CDR3 covers 14 residues. Germline CDR1 and CDR2: SGHTS and YDEGEE. V lost 2 bases and J lost 8, with 13 bases in between. This CDR3 is CASSFRDNKEKLFF. CDR3 bases: TGTGCCAGCAGCTTCCGGGACAATAAGGAAAAACTGTTTTTT.

V and J are TRBV2 and TRBJ2-1, with D perhaps matching TRBD1 (7 bases). V lost 4 bases to trimming and J lost 0 bases, with 10 bases between them. Germline loops: CDR1 SNHLY, CDR2 FYNNEI. CDR3 length equals 15 residues. The CDR3 spells CASSAQGGSYNEQFF. The CDR3 DNA is TGTGCCAGCAGTGCGCAGGGGGGCTCCTACAATGAGCAGTTCTTC.

This chain joins TRBV30 and TRBJ2-1; 13 bases fit TRBD2. The CDR3 covers 15 residues. CDR1 and CDR2 (germline): GTSNPN, SVGIG (reference sequence). V shed 2 bases, J shed 12 bases, and the junction held 10 bases outside the gene matches. CDR3 region: CAWSPAGTSGNPQFF. DNA for the CDR3: TGTGCCTGGAGTCCAGCCGGGACTAGCGGGAATCCGCAGTTCTTC. Based on the CDR3 plus reference TRBV30 and TRBJ2-1, the full variable domain is SQTIHQWPATLVQPVGSPLSLECTVEGTSNPNLYWYRQAAGRGLQLLFYSVGIGQISSEVPQNLSASRPQDRQFILSSKKLLLSDSGFYLCAWSPAGTSGNPQFFGPGTRLTVL.

In its sample, this clone was seen once. The V call is TRBV6-2 or TRBV6-3, the J call TRBJ2-1; no firm D call. The V end was cut by 2 bases, the J end by 7 bases, with 6 bases between. There are 12 residues in the CDR3. CDR1 is MNHEY and CDR2 is SVGEGT in the germline V gene. CDR3 sequence (DNA): TGTGCCAGCAGTTACGTCCAGAATGAGCAGTTCTTC. Translating it yields CASSYVQNEQFF.

This clone has a handful of counts. One junction end disagrees with the germline gene, perhaps due to a read error. The rearrangement uses TRBV6-4 and TRBJ2-1; 10 bases map to TRBD2. The CDR3 covers 11 residues. Germline V CDR1 and CDR2: MRHNA, SNTAGT. The CDR3 loop reads CASSTSGKGIF. CDR3 DNA sequence: TGTGCCAGCAGTACTAGCGGGAAAGGGATCTTC.

This chain joins TRBV18 and TRBJ2-6, with 11 bases lining up with TRBD2. CDR1 and CDR2 from the germline V gene are KGHSH and LQKENI. The CDR3 is 19 residues long. J was trimmed by 2 bases and V by 2 bases; bases with no gene match: 8. The CDR3 DNA is TGTGCCAGCTCACCAACTAGCGGGAGTACCCCAACTGGGGCCAACGTCCTGACTTTC. It translates to CASSPTSGSTPTGANVLTF.

The gene calls are TRBV5-1 and TRBJ1-1, with D hard to call. Trimming took off 0 bases at V and 5 bases at J, with 11 bases between the two ends. The CDR3 runs 14 residues. Per germline, CDR1 SGHRS and CDR2 YFSETQ. The DNA for the CDR3 is TGCGCCAGCAGCTTGGGGCCAACGGGAACTGAAGCTTTCTTT. It codes for CASSLGPTGTEAFF.

This clone was seen a single time. The rearrangement links TRBV7-9 to TRBJ2-7; 7 nucleotides align to TRBD1. CDR3 size: 13 residues. Germline CDR1 is SEHNR and CDR2 is FQNEAQ (reference sequence). The J segment lost 6 bases and the V segment lost 5 bases, leaving 7 bases of the junction unmatched. CDR3 bases: TGTGCCAGCAGCCTCGACAGGGCGTTCGAGCAGTACTTC. It encodes CASSLDRAFEQYF.

The V call is TRBV19, the J call TRBJ2-7; TRBD2 matches 11 bases. J lost 7 bases, V lost 5 bases, and 13 bases had no gene match. CDR1 is LNHDA and CDR2 is SQIVND in the germline V gene (reference sequence). There are 16 residues in the CDR3. CDR3 DNA: TGTGCCAGTAGTGTGCCCCCACTAGCGGGAGTAAGTGAGCAGTACTTC. Translating gives CASSVPPLAGVSEQYF.

This sequence joins TRBV9 and TRBJ2-1, with D uncertain. The V gene lost 0 bases and the J gene lost 9 bases, with 7 bases spanning the gap. Germline lookup yields CDR1 SGDLS and CDR2 YYNGEE. The CDR3 covers 12 residues. CDR3 in amino acids: CASSVERGEQFF. The CDR3 coding sequence is TGTGCCAGCAGCGTAGAACGCGGTGAGCAGTTCTTC.

This clone was observed a few times. The gene calls are TRBV18 and TRBJ2-3; 8 positions agree with TRBD2. The CDR3 has 16 amino acids. Germline CDR1 is KGHSH and CDR2 is LQKENI. V lost 3 bases to trimming and J lost 4 bases; unmatched junction nucleotides: 9. As DNA, the CDR3 is TGTGCCAGCTCACCCGGGGGTAGCGGGACCCCAGATACGCAGTATTTT. The encoded protein is CASSPGGSGTPDTQYF.

The rearrangement joins TRBV18 to TRBJ2-5; maybe TRBD2 (6 bases). Germline-derived CDR1 and CDR2 are KGHSH and LQKENI. The CDR3 spans 12 residues. V was cut by 2 bases and J by 5 bases, with 6 bases left in between. CDR3 DNA sequence: TGTGCCAGCTCACCAGGGGGGGAGACCCAGTACTTC. Its translation is CASSPGGETQYF.

J is TRBJ1-5 and V is TRBV19; no clear D. CDR3 size: 16 residues. V lost 3 bases, J lost 0 bases, and 12 bases lay in between. The germline V gene encodes CDR1 LNHDA and CDR2 SQIVND (reference sequence). In nucleotides, the CDR3 is TGTGCCAGTAGTATGTTTGGACTATATAGCAATCAGCCCCAGCATTTT. It encodes CASSMFGLYSNQPQHF.

V gene TRBV11-2 combines with J gene TRBJ2-7; D is possibly TRBD1 (6 bases). The V end was cut by 5 bases, the J end by 3 bases, with 11 bases between. CDR1 is SGHAT and CDR2 is FQNNGV in the germline V gene. The CDR3 spans 13 residues. For the CDR3, the DNA is TGTGCCAGCAGCCAGGACAGATTCTACGAGCAGTACTTC. The encoded protein is CASSQDRFYEQYF.

This clone was detected ten times or more. V and J are TRBV7-3 and TRBJ2-2; D is uncertain. V gave up 4 bases and J gave up 3 bases, with 15 bases separating them. This CDR3 is built from 16 residues. CDR1 is SGHTA and CDR2 is FQGTGA in the germline V gene. DNA for the CDR3: TGTGCCAGCAGCTCCCCTACTTCACTGTACACCGGGGAGCTGTTTTTT. Its protein product is CASSSPTSLYTGELFF.

The chain recombines TRBV19 with TRBJ2-1, with D tentatively TRBD1 (5 bases). Per the germline V gene, CDR1 is LNHDA and CDR2 is SQIVND (reference sequence). Trimming took off 7 bases at V and 0 bases at J, with 13 bases between the two ends. The CDR3 consists of 15 residues. Here the CDR3 reads CASKEGQGSYNEQFF. The CDR3 DNA is TGTGCCAGTAAGGAAGGACAAGGCTCCTACAATGAGCAGTTCTTC.

V gene TRBV7-3 combines with J gene TRBJ1-6, with 7 bases matching TRBD1. CDR1 is SGHTA, CDR2 FQGTGA, per germline. This CDR3 spans 14 amino acids. Trimming removed 1 base from V and 10 bases from J; junction bases left unmatched: 4. The DNA for the CDR3 is TGTGCCAGCAGCTTAAGACAGGGAGAGTCACCCCTCCACTTT. It specifies CASSLRQGESPLHF.

J is TRBJ2-5 and V is TRBV28; D unresolved. CDR3 size: 16 residues. V was clipped by 5 bases and J by 1 base, with 17 bases between them. Germline CDR1 reads MDHEN; CDR2 reads SYDVKM. The CDR3 spells CASSPSYLISQETQYF. CDR3 nucleotides: TGTGCCAGCAGTCCCAGTTATCTCATCTCCCAAGAGACCCAGTACTTC.

This chain joins TRBV19 and TRBJ2-3; a weak D match, TRBD2 (7 bases). V lost 9 bases and J 2 bases, leaving 18 bases between the germline ends. CDR3 length: 15 residues. The germline V gene encodes CDR1 LNHDA and CDR2 SQIVND (reference sequence). CDR3 DNA sequence: TGTGCCAGCGACCGTGGGGGGGCGAACACAGATACGCAGTATTTT. This gives the protein CASDRGGANTDTQYF. Looking up the rest from reference TRBV19 and TRBJ2-3 gives the full variable domain: DGGITQSPKYLFRKEGQNVTLSCEQNLNHDAMYWYRQDPGQGLRLIYYSQIVNDFQKGDIAEGYSVSREKKESFPLTVTSAQKNPTAFYLCASDRGGANTDTQYFGPGTRLTVL.

The chain employs TRBV2 and TRBJ2-1; 8 bases agree with TRBD2. This CDR3 has 13 residues. Trimming took 8 bases from V and 6 from J; bases not matched to a gene: 6. Germline values: CDR1 SNHLY, CDR2 FYNNEI. Here the CDR3 DNA reads TGTGCCAGCGGGGGGACTAGGGGCAATGAGCAGTTCTTC. Translating gives CASGGTRGNEQFF.

This sequence joins TRBV28 and TRBJ2-4; weak D call: TRBD2 (6 bases). The CDR3 has 14 amino acids. Germline CDR1 reads MDHEN; CDR2 reads SYDVKM. The germline V and J ends were trimmed by 3 bases and 1 base, with 7 bases remaining between them. CDR3 coding DNA: TGTGCCAGCAGTTTGGAGGGGGCCAAAAACATTCAGTACTTC. It translates to CASSLEGAKNIQYF. The full variable domain, completed using reference TRBV28 and TRBJ2-4, is DVKVTQSSRYLVKRTGEKVFLECVQDMDHENMFWYRQDPGLGLRLIYFSYDVKMKEKGDIPEGYSVSREKKERFSLILESASTNQTSMYLCASSLEGAKNIQYFGAGTRLSVL.

This clone appeared a single time. V and J are TRBV15 and TRBJ2-1; 11 positions agree with TRBD2. The CDR3 sequence is 16 residues long. The germline CDR1 and CDR2 sequences are LNHNV and YYDKDF (reference sequence). V lost 2 bases and J lost 10; bases outside the gene matches: 10. CDR3 sequence reads: CATSRPISGRAKEQFF. CDR3 DNA sequence: TGTGCCACCAGCAGACCCATTAGCGGGAGGGCCAAGGAGCAGTTCTTC.

The chain is built from TRBV10-2 and TRBJ2-5; no definite D call. The CDR3 spans 13 residues. V dropped 7 bases and J dropped 0 bases, with 9 bases sitting between them. Germline V CDR1 and CDR2: WSHSY, SAAADI. This CDR3 is CASTHTHQETQYF. The CDR3 bases are TGCGCCAGCACACACACCCACCAAGAGACCCAGTACTTC.

V gene TRBV11-3 combines with J gene TRBJ2-3; 8 bases map to TRBD2. Germline values: CDR1 SGHNT, CDR2 YENEEA. V was clipped by 2 bases and J by 2 bases; unmatched bases: 6. The CDR3 consists of 16 residues. Here the CDR3 DNA reads TGTGCCAGCAGCTTATTTCGCGGGAGGCTCACAGATACGCAGTATTTT. This sequence encodes CASSLFRGRLTDTQYF.

V usage is TRBV7-6 and J usage is TRBJ1-5, with 7 positions matching TRBD1. The length of the CDR3 is 13 residues. The trim removed 1 base at V and 8 bases at J, leaving 2 bases unmatched. Germline lookup yields CDR1 SGHVS and CDR2 FNYEAQ. CDR3 region: CASSLETGKPQHF. The CDR3 DNA reads TGTGCCAGCAGCTTAGAGACAGGGAAGCCCCAGCATTTT. Supplemented by reference TRBV7-6 and TRBJ1-5, the full variable domain reads GAGVSQSPRYKVTKRGQDVALRCDPISGHVSLYWYRQALGQGPEFLTYFNYEAQQDKSGLPNDRFSAERPEGSISTLTIQRTEQRDSAMYRCASSLETGKPQHFGDGTRLSIL.